This T cell receptor (beta chain) was sequenced during a study of blood T cell repertoires in COVID-19. The method was immunoSEQ multiplex PCR; TCRdb's version includes in-frame clones alone and lacks a portion of them. The sample includes roughly 300,000 clones, approximately 87% of them seen just once. Between the trimmed V and J ends, which lost 0 bases and 8 bases, there was a span of 10 bases. The CDR3 is 13 residues long. Germline lookup yields CDR1 GTSNPN and CDR2 SVGIG (reference sequence). This chain joins TRBV30 and TRBJ1-4; D uncertain. The clonotype originates from a woman aged 40 to 49 who had recovered from COVID-19. Sequenced input: peripheral blood. CDR3 sequence reads: CAWSVPGWEKLFF. The DNA for the CDR3 is TGTGCCTGGAGTGTACCCGGGTGGGAAAAACTGTTTTTT.